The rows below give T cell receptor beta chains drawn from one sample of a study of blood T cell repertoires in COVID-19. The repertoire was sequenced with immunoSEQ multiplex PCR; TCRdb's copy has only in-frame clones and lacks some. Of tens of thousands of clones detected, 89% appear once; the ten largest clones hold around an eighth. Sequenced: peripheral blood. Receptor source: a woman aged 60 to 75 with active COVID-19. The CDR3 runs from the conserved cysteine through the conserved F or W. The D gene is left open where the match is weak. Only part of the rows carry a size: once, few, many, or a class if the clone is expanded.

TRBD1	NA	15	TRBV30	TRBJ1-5	TGTGCCTGGAGCACAGGGGGCTCGGGCAATCAGCCCCAGCATTTT	CAWSTGGSGNQPQHF
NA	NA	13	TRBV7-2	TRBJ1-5	TGTGCCAGCAGCACCTTTGAGTTTCAGCCCCAGCATTTT	CASSTFEFQPQHF
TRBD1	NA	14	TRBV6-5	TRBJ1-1	TGTGCCAGCAGTATGGACAGGGTTGTAACTGAAGCTTTCTTT	CASSMDRVVTEAFF
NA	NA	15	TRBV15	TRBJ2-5	TGTGCCACCAGCAGGGCGGTCAGGGCTACGGAGACCCAGTACTTC	CATSRAVRATETQYF
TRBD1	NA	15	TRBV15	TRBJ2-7	TGTGCCACCAGCAGAGATACGGGACAGTCCTACGAGCAGTACTTC	CATSRDTGQSYEQYF
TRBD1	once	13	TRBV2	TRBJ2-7	TGTGCCAGCACTGGACAGGGCTCCTACGAGCAGTACTTC	CASTGQGSYEQYF
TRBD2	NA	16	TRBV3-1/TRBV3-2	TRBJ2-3	TGTGCCAGCAGCTCCCGGGGGGGCCGGGGCACAGATACGCAGTATTTT	CASSSRGGRGTDTQYF
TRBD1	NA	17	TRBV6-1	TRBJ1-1	TGTGCCAGCAGTGACCCCCGGGACAGGGGGCGAGGTACTGAAGCTTTCTTT	CASSDPRDRGRGTEAFF
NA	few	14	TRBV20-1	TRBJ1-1	TGCAGTGCTAGTCAGACAGGTTTGAACACTGAAGCTTTCTTT	CSASQTGLNTEAFF
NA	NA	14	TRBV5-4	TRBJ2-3	TGTGCCAGCAGGAGAGCCCAGGACACAGATACGCAGTATTTT	CASRRAQDTDTQYF
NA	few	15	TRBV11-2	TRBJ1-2	TGTGCCAGCAGCCCGCGTGGAGGGGAGGACTATGGCTACACCTTC	CASSPRGGEDYGYTF
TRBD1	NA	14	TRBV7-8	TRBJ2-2	TGTGCCAGCAGCCTAGACAGGGTTGCCGGGGAGCTGTTTTTT	CASSLDRVAGELFF
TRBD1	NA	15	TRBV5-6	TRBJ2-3	TGTGCCAGCAGCGGACAGGGGGTTTACACAGATACGCAGTATTTT	CASSGQGVYTDTQYF
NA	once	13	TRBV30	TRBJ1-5	TGTGCCTGGAGTGTCAGCGGGGATCAGCCCCAGCATTTT	CAWSVSGDQPQHF
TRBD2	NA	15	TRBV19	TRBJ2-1	TGTGCCAGTATTCCGACTAGCGGGGGCTACAATGAGCAGTTCTTC	CASIPTSGGYNEQFF
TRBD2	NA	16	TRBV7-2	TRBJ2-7	TGTGCCAGCAGCTATAGCGGGGGGGGATCCTCCTACGAGCAGTACTTC	CASSYSGGGSSYEQYF
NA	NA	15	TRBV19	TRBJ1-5	TGTGCCAGTAGTATAGAAACAGCCCGCAGTCAGCCCCAGCATTTT	CASSIETARSQPQHF
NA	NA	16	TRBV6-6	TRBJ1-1	TGTGCCAGCAGTTACGGGCAGGGCGGGAGGAACACTGAAGCTTTCTTT	CASSYGQGGRNTEAFF
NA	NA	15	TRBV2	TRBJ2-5	TGTGCCAGCAGTGGGGGAACAGGGAGAGGAGAGACCCAGTACTTC	CASSGGTGRGETQYF
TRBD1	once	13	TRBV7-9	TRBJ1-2	TGTGCCAGCGGCCGGGACAGGGTCTCTGGCTACACCTTC	CASGRDRVSGYTF
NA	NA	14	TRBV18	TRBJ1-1	TGTGCCAGCTCAGCATCGCCCGGGAGCACTGAAGCTTTCTTT	CASSASPGSTEAFF
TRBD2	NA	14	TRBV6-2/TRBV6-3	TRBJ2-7	TGTGCCAGCAGTCCCCGCGGGGGCTCCTACGAGCAGTACTTC	CASSPRGGSYEQYF
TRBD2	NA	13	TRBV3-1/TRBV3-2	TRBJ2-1	TGTGCCAGCAGCCAACTTGAACTAGCGCAGCAGTTCTTC	CASSQLELAQQFF
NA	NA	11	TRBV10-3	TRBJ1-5	TGTGCCATCAGTGCAAATCAGCCCCAGCATTTT	CAISANQPQHF
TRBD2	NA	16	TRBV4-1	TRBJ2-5	TGCGCCAGCAGCCATCCACTAGCGGGGGGGCGGGAGACCCAGTACTTC	CASSHPLAGGRETQYF
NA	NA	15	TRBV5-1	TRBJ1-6	TGCGCCAGCAGGTCTGCCGAGGTTCCGAATTCACCCCTCCACTTT	CASRSAEVPNSPLHF
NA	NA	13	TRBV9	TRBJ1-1	TGTGCCAGCAGCGCAAGTACAAGGGGTGAAGCTTTCTTT	CASSASTRGEAFF
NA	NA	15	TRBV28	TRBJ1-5	TGTGCCAGCAGTAACGGGAGGGGGACCCATCAGCCCCAGCATTTT	CASSNGRGTHQPQHF
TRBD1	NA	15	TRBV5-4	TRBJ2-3	TGTGCCAGCAGCCCCGACAGGGTAGTTGCAGATACGCAGTATTTT	CASSPDRVVADTQYF
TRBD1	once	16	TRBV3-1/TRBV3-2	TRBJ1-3	TGTGCCAGCAGCCGGTCCCGGACAGGGCTTGGAAACACCATATATTTT	CASSRSRTGLGNTIYF
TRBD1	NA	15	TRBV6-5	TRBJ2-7	TGTGCCAGCAGTTCTGGGGACAGGGGGCATCGGGAGCAGTACTTC	CASSSGDRGHREQYF
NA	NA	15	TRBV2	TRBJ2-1	TGTGCCAGCAGATCCGGGTCGCAGGGGTACAATGAGCAGTTCTTC	CASRSGSQGYNEQFF
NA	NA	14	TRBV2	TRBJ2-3	TGTGCCAGCAGTGTACTTTCCGGGGGAGATACGCAGTATTTT	CASSVLSGGDTQYF
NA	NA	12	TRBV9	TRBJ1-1	TGTGCCGAGGGGGGGGAAGAGGTTGAAGCTTTCTTT	CAEGGEEVEAFF
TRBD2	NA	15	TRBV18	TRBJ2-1	TGTGCCAGCTCACCACCAAGCGGGGGGTTGAATGAGCAGTTCTTC	CASSPPSGGLNEQFF
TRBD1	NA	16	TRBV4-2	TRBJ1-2	TGTGCCAGCAGCCAAGACTTCGGGACAGCGATCTATGGCTACACCTTC	CASSQDFGTAIYGYTF
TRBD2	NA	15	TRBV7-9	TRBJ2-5	TGTGCCAGCAGCTCTACTAGCGGGGGGTCGAAGACCCAGTACTTC	CASSSTSGGSKTQYF
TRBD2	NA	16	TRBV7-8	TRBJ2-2	TGTGCCAGCAGCTTAAGGTCAGGGAGGGACACCGGGGAGCTGTTTTTT	CASSLRSGRDTGELFF
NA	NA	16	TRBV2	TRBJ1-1	TGTGCCAGCAGCCTCGAACGACAGTTAGTGAACACTGAAGCTTTCTTT	CASSLERQLVNTEAFF
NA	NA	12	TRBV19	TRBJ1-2	TGTGCCAGTAGTGCCGACAGCCGGGGCTACACCTTC	CASSADSRGYTF
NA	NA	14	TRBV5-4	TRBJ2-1	TGTGCCAGCAGCCCCCGGAGTAGCGAGAATGAGCAGTTCTTC	CASSPRSSENEQFF
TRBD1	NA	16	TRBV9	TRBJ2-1	TGTGCCAGCAGCGTAGACCCTGGACAGGACTACAATGAGCAGTTCTTC	CASSVDPGQDYNEQFF
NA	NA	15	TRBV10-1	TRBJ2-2	TGCGCCAGCAGCCGCAACAGGGCGAACACCGGGGAGCTGTTTTTT	CASSRNRANTGELFF